The present T cell receptor beta chain was sequenced within a study of Ad26.COV2.S vaccination and SARS-CoV-2 variants. Whole-study context: Donor joined the COV1001 Ad26.COV2.S trial arm.

Treatment defined: some 20 received Ad26.COV2.S at low or high dose, single or two shots; roughly five received placebo; per-sample allocation not given. All samples were drawn on day 63, counting from the first vaccine or placebo injection. The assay was immunoSEQ multiplex PCR, and TCRdb's table has in-frame clones only and misses some. The sample carries 350,000 to 400,000 clones, 75% to 90% recorded once. The specimen was peripheral blood, collected in a trial of Ad26.COV2.S vaccine versus placebo. This receptor was obtained from a person between 18 and 59 years old who received the Ad26.COV2.S COVID-19 vaccine or a placebo.

This CDR3 is CASSISGVSTDTQYF. For the CDR3, the DNA is TGTGCCAGTAGTATATCCGGGGTTTCGACAGATACGCAGTATTTT. The chain recombines TRBV19 with TRBJ2-3; D possibly corresponds to TRBD2 (5 bases). V was cut by 2 bases and J by 3 bases, with 12 bases left in between. CDR3 length: 15 amino acids. The germline V gene has CDR1 LNHDA and CDR2 SQIVND (reference sequence).